This T cell receptor beta chain appears in the sequencing data of a study of blood T cell repertoires in COVID-19. Study in general: T cells, B-cell-depleted T cells, or PBMCs supplied cDNA or gDNA.

Only in-frame clones appear in the TCRdb table, and some are missing; sequencing was by immunoSEQ multiplex PCR. The data hold 180,000 or so clones, with about four fifths observed a single time. V lost 3 bases and J lost 6, with 15 bases in between. The CDR3 totals 15 residues. Per the germline V gene, CDR1 is KGHSH and CDR2 is LQKENI. In terms of age and location, participants ranged from roughly 18 to 90 years and lived in about two dozen US areas. The clonotype was recovered from a middle-aged man who had recovered from COVID-19. Sequenced: PBMCs or T cells enriched from blood (not recorded which). The J gene is TRBJ2-1, the V gene TRBV18; tentative D call: TRBD2 (5 bases). The CDR3 DNA reads as TGTGCCAGCTCACCTTTCGAGGGATCTGGCAATGAGCAGTTCTTC. Translated, it gives CASSPFEGSGNEQFF.